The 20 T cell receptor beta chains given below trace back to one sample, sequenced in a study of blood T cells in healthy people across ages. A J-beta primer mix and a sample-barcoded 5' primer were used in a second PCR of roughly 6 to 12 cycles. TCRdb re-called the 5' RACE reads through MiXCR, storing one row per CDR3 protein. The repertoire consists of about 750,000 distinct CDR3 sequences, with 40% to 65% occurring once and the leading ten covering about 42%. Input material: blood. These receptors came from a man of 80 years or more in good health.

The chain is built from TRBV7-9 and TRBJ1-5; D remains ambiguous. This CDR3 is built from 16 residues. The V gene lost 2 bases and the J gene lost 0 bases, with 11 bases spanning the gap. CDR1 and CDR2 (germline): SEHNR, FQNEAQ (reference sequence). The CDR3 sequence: CASSLFGDFSNQPQHF. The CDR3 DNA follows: TGTGCCAGCAGCTTATTTGGGGATTTTAGCAATCAGCCCCAGCATTTT.

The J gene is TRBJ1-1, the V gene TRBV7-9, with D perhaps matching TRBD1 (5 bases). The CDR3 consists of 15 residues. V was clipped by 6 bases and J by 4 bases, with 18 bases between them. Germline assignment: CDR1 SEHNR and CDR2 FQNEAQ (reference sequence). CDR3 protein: CASSYPGRGGTEAFF. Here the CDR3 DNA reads TGTGCCAGCAGTTACCCCGGGAGGGGTGGCACTGAAGCTTTCTTT.

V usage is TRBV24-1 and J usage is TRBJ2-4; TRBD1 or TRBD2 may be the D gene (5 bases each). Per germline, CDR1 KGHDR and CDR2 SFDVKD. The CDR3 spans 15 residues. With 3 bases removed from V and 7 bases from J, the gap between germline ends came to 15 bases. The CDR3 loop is CATSDPGTGKNIQYF. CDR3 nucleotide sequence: TGTGCCACCAGTGATCCCGGGACGGGAAAGAACATTCAGTACTTC.

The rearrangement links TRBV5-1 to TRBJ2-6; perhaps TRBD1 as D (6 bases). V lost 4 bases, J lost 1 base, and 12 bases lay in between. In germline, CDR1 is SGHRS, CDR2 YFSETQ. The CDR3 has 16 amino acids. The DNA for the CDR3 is TGCGCCAGCAGCGCGGACAGCGCTTCTGGGGCCAACGTCCTGACTTTC. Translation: CASSADSASGANVLTF.

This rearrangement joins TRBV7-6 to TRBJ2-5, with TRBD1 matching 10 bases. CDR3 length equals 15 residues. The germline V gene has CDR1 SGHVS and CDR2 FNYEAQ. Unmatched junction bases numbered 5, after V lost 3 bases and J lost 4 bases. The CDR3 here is CASSFQTGGRETQYF. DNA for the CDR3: TGTGCCAGCAGCTTCCAGACAGGGGGCAGAGAGACCCAGTACTTC. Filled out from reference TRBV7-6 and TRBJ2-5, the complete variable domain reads GAGVSQSPRYKVTKRGQDVALRCDPISGHVSLYWYRQALGQGPEFLTYFNYEAQQDKSGLPNDRFSAERPEGSISTLTIQRTEQRDSAMYRCASSFQTGGRETQYFGPGTRLLVL.

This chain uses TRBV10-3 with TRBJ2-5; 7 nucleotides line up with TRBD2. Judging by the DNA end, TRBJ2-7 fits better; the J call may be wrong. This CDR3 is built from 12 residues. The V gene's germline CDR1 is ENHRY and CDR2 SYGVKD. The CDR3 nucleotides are TGTGCCGCCGGGGGGACTACCTACGAGCAGTACTTC. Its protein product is CAAGGTTYEQYF.

In DNA, the CDR3 is TGTGCCAGCAGGATTAGTACTAACTATGGCTACACCTTC. This translates into CASRISTNYGYTF. The chain has TRBV6-5 and TRBJ1-2; no clear D gene. The V end was cut by 6 bases, the J end by 0 bases, with 8 bases between. The CDR3 covers 13 residues. Germline CDR1 and CDR2: MNHEY and SVGAGI.

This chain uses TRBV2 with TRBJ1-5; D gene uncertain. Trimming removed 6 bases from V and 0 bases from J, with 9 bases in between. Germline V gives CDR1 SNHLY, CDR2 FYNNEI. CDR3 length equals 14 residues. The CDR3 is CASSRTYSNQPQHF. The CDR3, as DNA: TGTGCCAGCAGCAGAACGTATAGCAATCAGCCCCAGCATTTT.

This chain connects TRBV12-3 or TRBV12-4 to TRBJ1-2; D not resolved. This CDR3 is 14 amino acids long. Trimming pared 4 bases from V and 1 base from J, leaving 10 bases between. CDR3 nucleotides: TGTGCCAGCAGTTCAGGACCGAATAACTATGGCTACACCTTC. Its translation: CASSSGPNNYGYTF.

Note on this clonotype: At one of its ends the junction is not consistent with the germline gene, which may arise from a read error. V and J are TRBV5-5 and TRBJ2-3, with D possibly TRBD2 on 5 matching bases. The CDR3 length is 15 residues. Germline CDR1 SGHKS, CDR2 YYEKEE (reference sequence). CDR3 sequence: CASSFPGSSTDMQYF. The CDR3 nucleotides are TGTGCCAGCAGCTTCCCGGGCTCTAGCACAGATATGCAGTATTTT.

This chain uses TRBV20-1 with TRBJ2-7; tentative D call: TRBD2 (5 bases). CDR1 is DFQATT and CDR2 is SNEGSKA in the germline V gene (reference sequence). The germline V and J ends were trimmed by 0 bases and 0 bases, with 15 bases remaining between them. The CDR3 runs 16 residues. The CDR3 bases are TGCAGTGCTAGAGATCCTAGTGGTGGGAGCTCCTACGAGCAGTACTTC. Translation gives CSARDPSGGSSYEQYF.

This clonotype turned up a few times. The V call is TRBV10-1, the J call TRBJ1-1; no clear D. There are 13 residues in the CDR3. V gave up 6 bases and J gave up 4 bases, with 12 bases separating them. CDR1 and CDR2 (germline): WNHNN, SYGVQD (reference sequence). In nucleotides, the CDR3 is TGCGCCAGCAGGGAAGGAAGAGTCACTGAAGCTTTCTTT. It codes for CASREGRVTEAFF.

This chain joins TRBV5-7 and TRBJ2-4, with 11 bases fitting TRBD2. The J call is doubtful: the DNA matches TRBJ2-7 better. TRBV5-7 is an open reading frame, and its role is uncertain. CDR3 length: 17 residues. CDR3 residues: CASSWRLAGIGAYEQYF. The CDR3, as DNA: TGTGCCAGCAGCTGGCGACTAGCGGGAATCGGGGCCTACGAGCAGTACTTC.

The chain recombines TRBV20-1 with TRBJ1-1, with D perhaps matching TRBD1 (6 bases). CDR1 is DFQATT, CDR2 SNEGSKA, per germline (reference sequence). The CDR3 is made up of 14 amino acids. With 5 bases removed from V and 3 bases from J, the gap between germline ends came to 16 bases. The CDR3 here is CSASGTLGYTEAFF. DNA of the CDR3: TGCAGTGCTTCAGGGACACTGGGATACACTGAAGCTTTCTTT.

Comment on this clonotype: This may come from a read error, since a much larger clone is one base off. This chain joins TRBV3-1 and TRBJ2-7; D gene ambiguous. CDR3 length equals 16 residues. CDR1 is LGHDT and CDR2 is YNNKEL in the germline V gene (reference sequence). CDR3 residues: CASRQESKGTYNEQYF. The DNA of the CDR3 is TGTGCCAGCAGGCAAGAGTCTAAGGGTACCTACAATGAGCAGTACTTC.

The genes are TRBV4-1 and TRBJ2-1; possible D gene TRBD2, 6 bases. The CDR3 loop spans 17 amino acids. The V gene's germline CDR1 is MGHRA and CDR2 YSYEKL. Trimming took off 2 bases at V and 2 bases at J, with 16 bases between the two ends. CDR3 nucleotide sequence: TGCGCCAGCAGCCAACTTCGCGCGGGGATAGCCTACAATGAGCAGTTCTTC. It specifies CASSQLRAGIAYNEQFF.

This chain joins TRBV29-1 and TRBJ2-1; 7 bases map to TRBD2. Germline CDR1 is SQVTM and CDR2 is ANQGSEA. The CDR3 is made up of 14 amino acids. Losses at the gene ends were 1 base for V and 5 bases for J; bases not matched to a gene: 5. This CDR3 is CSVEGGGLNNEQFF. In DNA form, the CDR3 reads TGCAGCGTTGAAGGGGGGGGACTTAACAATGAGCAGTTCTTC.

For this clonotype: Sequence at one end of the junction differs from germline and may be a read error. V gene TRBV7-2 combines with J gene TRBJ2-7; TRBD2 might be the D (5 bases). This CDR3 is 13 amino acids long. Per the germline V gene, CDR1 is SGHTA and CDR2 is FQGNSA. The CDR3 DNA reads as TGTGCCAGCAGCTTACTAGCCTCCGACGAGCAGTACTTC. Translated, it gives CASSLLASDEQYF.

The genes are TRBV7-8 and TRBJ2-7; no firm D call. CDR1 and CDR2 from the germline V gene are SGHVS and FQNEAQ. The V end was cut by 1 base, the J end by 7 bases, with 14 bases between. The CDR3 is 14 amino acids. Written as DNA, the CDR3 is TGTGCCAGCAGCTTAGTAGGGTCCCTACGAGAGCAGTACTTC. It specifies CASSLVGSLREQYF.

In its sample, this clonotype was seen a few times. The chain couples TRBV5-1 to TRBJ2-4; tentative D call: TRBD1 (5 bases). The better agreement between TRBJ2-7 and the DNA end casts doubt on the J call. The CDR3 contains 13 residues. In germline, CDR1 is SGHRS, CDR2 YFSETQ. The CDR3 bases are TGCGCCAGCAGCTTCCAGGGTGGCCACGAGCAGTACTTC. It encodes CASSFQGGHEQYF.